This T cell receptor beta chain stems from a study of CD8+CD57+ T cells in acquired aplastic anemia. Looking at the study overall: An average of 3.2 ug of DNA was obtained from sorted CD4+ and CD8+ cells. Study findings and constraints: About 30 CD8+ CDR3 sequences occurred in both the patients and the controls.

From germline, CDR1 is SGHTA and CDR2 FQGNSA. Trimming took 4 bases from V and 1 from J, leaving 13 bases between them. The CDR3 has 15 residues. It was genomic DNA that served as the template for profiling TCR beta VDJ and CDR3. MiXCR, run by TCRdb on the reads, gives a single entry per CDR3 protein. Of over 150,000 distinct CDR3 sequences in the sample, around 50% were seen once. Sequencing involved patients with CD8+CD57+ cell expansion previously shown by flow cytometry. This clonotype was detected many times. The target antigen is unknown. The sample taken for sequencing was sorted CD4+, CD8+, or CD8+CD57+ T cells (not recorded which) from PBMCs. This receptor was identified in a human donor with aplastic anemia. The rearrangement links TRBV7-2 to TRBJ2-5; D is perhaps TRBD1 (6 bases). CDR3 nucleotides: TGTGCCAGCAGCTCACAAAGGACAGTCCAAGAGACCCAGTACTTC. It codes for CASSSQRTVQETQYF.